This T cell receptor beta chain was sequenced in a study of shared T cell receptors in the human thymus. Generated by immunoSEQ multiplex PCR, the TCRdb table keeps only in-frame clones and is missing some. In the table there are hundreds of thousands of clones, over 75% of which are singletons. The germline CDR1 and CDR2 sequences are SGHTS and YDEGEE. Trimming shortened V by 8 bases and J by 0 bases, and 10 bases separated the two germline ends. The CDR3 contains 13 residues. These records were also assigned to another study, of human thymus T cells.

The sequenced material came from thymocytes. The rearrangement links TRBV5-8 to TRBJ2-3; D is undetermined. The origin of this receptor is a boy under two years old with a congenital heart defect. The CDR3: CARAELSTDTQYF. The CDR3 DNA follows: TGTGCCAGGGCGGAACTTAGCACAGATACGCAGTATTTT.